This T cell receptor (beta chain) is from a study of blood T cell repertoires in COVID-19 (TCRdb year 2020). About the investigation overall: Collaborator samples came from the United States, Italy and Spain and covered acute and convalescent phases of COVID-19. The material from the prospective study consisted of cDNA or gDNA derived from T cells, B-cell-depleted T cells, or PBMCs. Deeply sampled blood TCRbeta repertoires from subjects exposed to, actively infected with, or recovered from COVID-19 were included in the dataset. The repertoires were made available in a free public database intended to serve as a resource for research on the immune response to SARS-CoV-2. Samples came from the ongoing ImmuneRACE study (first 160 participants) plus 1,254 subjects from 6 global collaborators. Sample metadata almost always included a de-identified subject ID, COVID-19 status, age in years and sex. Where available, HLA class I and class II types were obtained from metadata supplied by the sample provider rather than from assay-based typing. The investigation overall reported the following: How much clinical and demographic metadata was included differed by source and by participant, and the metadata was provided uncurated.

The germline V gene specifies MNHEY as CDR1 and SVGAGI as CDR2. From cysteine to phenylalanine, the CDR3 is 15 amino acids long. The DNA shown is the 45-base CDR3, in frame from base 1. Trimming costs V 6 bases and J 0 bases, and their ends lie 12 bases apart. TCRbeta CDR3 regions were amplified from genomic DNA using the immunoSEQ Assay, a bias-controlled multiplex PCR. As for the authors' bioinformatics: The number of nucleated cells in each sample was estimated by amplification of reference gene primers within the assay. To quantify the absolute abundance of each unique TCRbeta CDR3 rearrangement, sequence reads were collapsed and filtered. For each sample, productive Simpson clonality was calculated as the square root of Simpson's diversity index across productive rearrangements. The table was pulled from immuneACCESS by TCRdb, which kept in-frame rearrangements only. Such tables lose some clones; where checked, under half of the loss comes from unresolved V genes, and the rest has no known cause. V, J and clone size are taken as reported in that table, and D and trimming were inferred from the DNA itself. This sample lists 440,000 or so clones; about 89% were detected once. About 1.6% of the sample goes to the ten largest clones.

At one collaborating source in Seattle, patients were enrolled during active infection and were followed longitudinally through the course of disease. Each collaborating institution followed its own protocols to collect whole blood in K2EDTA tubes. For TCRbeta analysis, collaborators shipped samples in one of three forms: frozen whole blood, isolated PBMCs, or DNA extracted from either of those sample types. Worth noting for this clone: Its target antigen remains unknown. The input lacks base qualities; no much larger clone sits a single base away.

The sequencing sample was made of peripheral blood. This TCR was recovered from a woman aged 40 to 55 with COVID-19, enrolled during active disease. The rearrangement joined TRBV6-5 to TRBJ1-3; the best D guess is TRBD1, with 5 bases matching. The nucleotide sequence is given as TGTGCCAGCAGGATGAAGGGGTACTCTGGAAACACCATATATTTT. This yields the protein CASRMKGYSGNTIYF.